Presented here are 30 T cell receptor beta chains from one specimen sequenced in a study of Tregs in tolerant kidney transplant recipients. Produced via immunoSEQ multiplex PCR; TCRdb's table is partial and in-frame only. This repertoire shows fewer than 80,000 clones, about 88% found once; its top ten account for approximately 0.4%. Specimen: CD4+ T cells from blood, collected before the transplant. The source is a human donor who received a combined kidney and bone marrow transplant.

The sample holds one count of this clone. The chain links TRBV30 to TRBJ2-1, with 8 nucleotides matching TRBD2. The CDR3 totals 14 residues. CDR1 and CDR2 (germline): GTSNPN, SVGIG (reference sequence). After removal of 6 bases from V and 4 bases from J, the junction contained 8 bases not matched to a gene. Here the CDR3 reads CACQPGGIYNEQFF. The DNA for the CDR3 is TGTGCCTGTCAACCGGGGGGGATTTACAATGAGCAGTTCTTC.

The rearrangement links TRBV5-4 to TRBJ2-7, with 9 bases identical to TRBD1. There are 14 residues in the CDR3. J lost 5 bases, V lost 4 bases, and 7 bases had no gene match. Germline V gives CDR1 SGHNT, CDR2 YYREEE (reference sequence). This chain's CDR3 is CASSGPGQGNEQYF. CDR3 nucleotide sequence: TGTGCCAGCAGCGGTCCGGGACAGGGAAACGAGCAGTACTTC.

This chain joins TRBV10-1 and TRBJ2-3; 7 bases line up with TRBD2. V was clipped by 3 bases and J by 4 bases; unmatched bases: 4. The CDR3 contains 14 residues. Germline CDR1 WNHNN, CDR2 SYGVQD (reference sequence). The DNA of the CDR3 is TGCGCCAGCAGTGAAGGCGGGAGCGCAGATACGCAGTATTTT. This codes for CASSEGGSADTQYF.

This chain uses TRBV11-3 with TRBJ2-2; the D gene is possibly TRBD2 (6 bases). V was clipped by 3 bases and J by 0 bases, with 8 bases between them. CDR1 is SGHNT and CDR2 is YENEEA in the germline V gene. CDR3 size: 15 residues. CDR3 sequence reads: CASSFGGTNTGELFF. The CDR3 nucleotides are TGTGCCAGCAGCTTTGGCGGGACGAACACCGGGGAGCTGTTTTTT.

This chain connects TRBV6-1 to TRBJ1-2, with 7 bases matching TRBD1. Germline loops: CDR1 MNHNS, CDR2 SASEGT. The CDR3 spans 13 residues. After removal of 5 bases from V and 8 bases from J, the junction contained 8 bases not matched to a gene. In DNA, the CDR3 is TGTGCCAGCAGTCGGACAGGCGAAAACGGCTACACCTTC. It encodes CASSRTGENGYTF.

This clone was observed once. Here the CDR3 reads CASSYSDRGNTEAFF. Here the CDR3 DNA reads TGTGCCAGCAGTTACTCCGACAGGGGGAACACTGAAGCTTTCTTT. The chain has TRBV6-5 and TRBJ1-1, with 8 bases aligning to TRBD1. The trim removed 0 bases at V and 1 base at J, leaving 1 base unmatched. Germline V lookup: CDR1 MNHEY, CDR2 SVGAGI. This CDR3 contains 15 residues.

V and J are TRBV6-5 and TRBJ1-5, with 11 bases identical to TRBD1. With V trimmed by 4 bases and J by 6 bases, 5 bases remained unmatched. The CDR3 sequence is 15 residues long. Germline V gene sequence: CDR1 MNHEY, CDR2 SVGAGI. CDR3 protein: CASSSGQGGGQPQHF. The CDR3, as DNA: TGTGCCAGCAGTTCGGGACAGGGGGGTGGTCAGCCCCAGCATTTT.

The chain recombines TRBV6-1 with TRBJ2-3, with 13 bases lining up with TRBD2. Trimming removed 6 bases from V and 4 bases from J; junction bases left unmatched: 4. The germline gives CDR1 MNHNS, CDR2 SASEGT. The CDR3 sequence is 15 residues long. The CDR3 protein is CASSLGLAGADTQYF. DNA for the CDR3: TGTGCCAGCAGCCTAGGACTAGCGGGAGCAGATACGCAGTATTTT.

This chain joins TRBV7-3 and TRBJ2-1; D is undetermined. The V and J ends lost 5 bases and 5 bases respectively, with 10 bases between them. The CDR3 is 13 amino acids. Germline CDR1 reads SGHTA; CDR2 reads FQGTGA. In DNA form, the CDR3 reads TGTGCCAGCAGCGTCCCCAGCGACAATGAGCAGTTCTTC. Translating it yields CASSVPSDNEQFF.

The CDR3: CASSPLQETQYF. The CDR3 DNA follows: TGTGCCAGCTCACCCTTACAAGAGACCCAGTACTTC. The chain links TRBV18 to TRBJ2-5, with unresolved D. Trimming took off 3 bases at V and 2 bases at J, with 4 bases between the two ends. Germline V gives CDR1 KGHSH, CDR2 LQKENI. The CDR3 contains 12 residues.

The chain employs TRBV29-1 and TRBJ2-1; D is ambiguous. The CDR3 length is 16 residues. Per germline, CDR1 SQVTM and CDR2 ANQGSEA. V was pared by 5 bases and J by 0 bases, with 17 bases between. The chain's CDR3 is CSVLPRHGNSYNEQFF. In DNA, the CDR3 is TGCAGCGTTCTTCCCCGACACGGAAACTCCTACAATGAGCAGTTCTTC.

The chain combines TRBV19 with TRBJ1-4, with D possibly being TRBD1 (6 bases). The CDR3 has 13 amino acids. The germline V gene encodes CDR1 LNHDA and CDR2 SQIVND (reference sequence). V lost 5 bases and J lost 7, with 11 bases in between. CDR3 region: CASSGQGTEKLFF. CDR3 coding DNA: TGTGCCAGTAGTGGCCAGGGGACTGAAAAACTGTTTTTT.

The table lists this clone with a few counts. The chain combines TRBV9 with TRBJ1-1; D is undetermined. The length of the CDR3 is 13 residues. Germline CDR1 reads SGDLS; CDR2 reads YYNGEE. Trimming left V 0 bases short and J 6 bases short, with 9 bases between. The chain's CDR3 is CASSVGPGAEAFF. CDR3 in DNA: TGTGCCAGCAGCGTAGGCCCAGGCGCTGAAGCTTTCTTT.

The chain is built from TRBV5-1 and TRBJ2-7; weak D call: TRBD1 (6 bases). Trimming shortened V by 1 base and J by 0 bases, and 11 bases separated the two germline ends. CDR3 size: 15 residues. Germline V gene data show CDR1 as SGHRS and CDR2 as YFSETQ. The CDR3 DNA follows: TGCGCCAGCAGCTTGACAGGGCAGAGCTCCTACGAGCAGTACTTC. The encoded protein is CASSLTGQSSYEQYF.

In its sample, this clone was seen a few times. The chain links TRBV2 to TRBJ1-5; D remains ambiguous. CDR1 SNHLY and CDR2 FYNNEI come from the germline V gene. The length of the CDR3 is 13 residues. The V gene lost 8 bases and the J gene lost 0 bases, with 8 bases spanning the gap. The CDR3, as DNA: TGTGCCAGCGAGCCGGGTAGCAATCAGCCCCAGCATTTT. This codes for CASEPGSNQPQHF.

This sequence joins TRBV5-1 and TRBJ2-7, with TRBD1 matching 9 bases. In germline, CDR1 is SGHRS, CDR2 YFSETQ. The CDR3 has 14 residues. Losses at the gene ends were 3 bases for V and 5 bases for J; bases not matched to a gene: 6. The CDR3: CASSSGQGSNEQYF. The DNA of the CDR3 is TGCGCCAGCAGCTCGGGACAGGGTTCGAACGAGCAGTACTTC.

This clone was recorded only once. This rearrangement joins TRBV30 to TRBJ1-3; 7 bases are shared with TRBD1. CDR3 length equals 14 residues. Germline V gene data show CDR1 as GTSNPN and CDR2 as SVGIG (reference sequence). V shed 3 bases, J shed 2 bases, and the junction held 4 bases outside the gene matches. CDR3 nucleotide sequence: TGTGCCTGGAGGAGACAGGGAACTGGAAACACCATATATTTT. As protein: CAWRRQGTGNTIYF. Complete variable domain (other parts from reference TRBV30 and TRBJ1-3): SQTIHQWPATLVQPVGSPLSLECTVEGTSNPNLYWYRQAAGRGLQLLFYSVGIGQISSEVPQNLSASRPQDRQFILSSKKLLLSDSGFYLCAWRRQGTGNTIYFGEGSWLTVV.

V and J are TRBV7-7 and TRBJ2-1, with 14 bases lining up with TRBD2. The CDR3 runs to 15 residues. With 4 bases clipped from V and 5 bases from J, the junction kept 1 base outside the gene matches. Germline V gene lookup returns CDR1 SSHAT and CDR2 FNYEAQ (reference sequence). CDR3 sequence reads: CASSSGLAGDNEQFF. In DNA form, the CDR3 reads TGTGCCAGCAGCTCGGGACTAGCGGGAGACAATGAGCAGTTCTTC.

The chain is built from TRBV28 and TRBJ1-2; D unclear. CDR3 length: 13 residues. Trimming pared 6 bases from V and 4 bases from J, leaving 12 bases between. Germline V CDR1 and CDR2: MDHEN, SYDVKM. CDR3 sequence (DNA): TGTGCCAGCAGCCTCCCTTCTTCCTATGGCTACACCTTC. Amino acids: CASSLPSSYGYTF.

The CDR3 is CAISRGLQGKGGNEQFF. The CDR3 DNA follows: TGTGCCATCTCGAGGGGCCTACAGGGGAAAGGGGGCAATGAGCAGTTCTTC. This chain links TRBV27 with TRBJ2-1; TRBD1 aligns across 7 bases. V trimming: 10 bases; J trimming: 6 bases; junction bases outside the gene matches: 21. CDR3 length equals 17 residues. Germline V gene lookup returns CDR1 MNHEY and CDR2 SMNVEV (reference sequence).

J is TRBJ2-1 and V is TRBV28; 10 nucleotides line up with TRBD1. The CDR3 has 22 residues. Trimming removed 0 bases from V and 1 base from J; junction bases left unmatched: 18. In germline, CDR1 is MDHEN, CDR2 SYDVKM. For the CDR3, the DNA is TGTGCCAGCAGTTTATGGACTGGAGACAGGGGGCGCCGGGAGGGTTCCTACAATGAGCAGTTCTTC. Amino acids: CASSLWTGDRGRREGSYNEQFF.

The V call is TRBV9, the J call TRBJ2-1, with 7 bases lining up with TRBD2. Trimming cost V 0 bases and J 6 bases; bases outside gene matches: 6. The germline CDR1 and CDR2 sequences are SGDLS and YYNGEE. CDR3 length: 15 residues. The CDR3 DNA reads TGTGCCAGCAGCGTAGCGCTGGGGGGGGGCAATGAGCAGTTCTTC. Its protein product is CASSVALGGGNEQFF.

The chain joins TRBV10-1 to TRBJ2-5; TRBD2 aligns across 9 bases. Germline CDR1 WNHNN, CDR2 SYGVQD (reference sequence). The CDR3 loop spans 17 amino acids. J lost 4 bases, V lost 4 bases, and 13 bases had no gene match. CDR3 in amino acids: CASSVRGRGGARETQYF. The CDR3 coding sequence is TGCGCCAGCAGTGTAAGGGGACGCGGGGGGGCCAGAGAGACCCAGTACTTC.

The rearrangement links TRBV10-3 to TRBJ2-3; TRBD2 is a possible D gene (6 bases). CDR3 length: 13 residues. Germline V gives CDR1 ENHRY, CDR2 SYGVKD. V lost 11 bases to trimming and J lost 3 bases, with 15 bases between them. The CDR3 coding sequence is TGTGCCGCAACAGGTGGGGGGACAGATACGCAGTATTTT. Residues: CAATGGGTDTQYF.

The chain links TRBV6-1 to TRBJ2-7, with D uncertain. The CDR3 runs to 14 residues. V shed 5 bases and J shed 3 bases, with 14 bases lying between them. Germline CDR1 MNHNS, CDR2 SASEGT. CDR3 sequence: CASSPTDIVYEQYF. CDR3 nucleotide sequence: TGTGCCAGCAGTCCGACCGACATAGTCTACGAGCAGTACTTC.

The chain is built from TRBV10-3 and TRBJ1-1, with TRBD1 matching over 8 bases. The CDR3 runs 17 residues. V lost 5 bases, J lost 3 bases, and 14 bases stayed unmatched. From germline, CDR1 is ENHRY and CDR2 SYGVKD. CDR3 in amino acids: CAISYKWTGRSDTEAFF. In DNA, the CDR3 is TGTGCCATCAGTTATAAATGGACAGGGCGATCGGACACTGAAGCTTTCTTT.

This chain uses TRBV11-2 with TRBJ1-5, with D unclear. This CDR3 is built from 12 residues. The ends were cut back, 4 bases at V and 4 bases at J, with 5 bases in the middle. The germline gives CDR1 SGHAT, CDR2 FQNNGV. The CDR3 DNA reads as TGTGCCAGCAGCTCTCAGAATCAGCCCCAGCATTTT. This translates into CASSSQNQPQHF.

This clone was found a few times. The chain employs TRBV2 and TRBJ2-7; D might be TRBD2 (6 bases). This CDR3 is 14 amino acids long. Germline CDR1 reads SNHLY; CDR2 reads FYNNEI. The V gene lost 6 bases and the J gene lost 3 bases, with 15 bases spanning the gap. The CDR3 bases are TGTGCCAGCAGGTTTGGGACGGGGGACTACGAGCAGTACTTC. Its translation is CASRFGTGDYEQYF.

The DNA of the CDR3 is TGCGCCAGCAGTCAATACCGATCAGGAAATCAGCCCCAGCATTTT. As protein: CASSQYRSGNQPQHF. The chain recombines TRBV23-1 with TRBJ1-5; unclear D gene. TRBV23-1 is designated an ORF whose function remains uncertain. V was pared by 1 base and J by 4 bases, with 11 bases between. This CDR3 has 15 amino acids.

The chain is built from TRBV2 and TRBJ2-2; D may be TRBD1 (6 bases). The V end was cut by 10 bases, the J end by 1 base, with 13 bases between. This CDR3 spans 14 amino acids. Germline CDR1 is SNHLY and CDR2 is FYNNEI. DNA of the CDR3: TGTGCCAAATCCCCGGGACAGAACACCGGGGAGCTGTTTTTT. Protein product: CAKSPGQNTGELFF.